Sequencing of this T cell receptor (beta chain) was carried out in a study of blood T cell repertoires in COVID-19 (dated by TCRdb to 2020 to 2021). Concerning the study at large: Samples covering the acute and convalescent phases of COVID-19 were provided by collaborators in the United States, Italy and Spain. The prospective study material was composed of cDNA or gDNA derived from T cells, B-cell-depleted T cells, or PBMCs. The dataset comprised deeply sampled blood TCRbeta repertoires from subjects exposed to, actively infected with, or recovered from COVID-19. A freely available public database, intended as a resource for researchers studying the immune response to SARS-CoV-2, is where the repertoires were released. Samples were obtained from the ongoing ImmuneRACE study (first 160 participants) and from approximately 1,200 subjects provided by 6 global collaborators. Sample metadata almost always included a de-identified subject ID, COVID-19 status, age in years and sex. HLA class I and class II types, where available, came from metadata supplied by the sample provider rather than from assay-based typing. Broader findings and caveats from the paper: The amount of clinical and demographic metadata varied by source and participant and was provided uncurated.

TCRbeta CDR3 regions were amplified from genomic DNA by means of the immunoSEQ Assay, a bias-controlled multiplex PCR. On the study's bioinformatics: Nucleated cell counts per sample were estimated from amplification of reference gene primers within the assay. Sequence reads were collapsed and filtered to measure the absolute abundance of every unique TCRbeta CDR3 rearrangement. Productive Simpson clonality was computed per sample as the square root of Simpson's diversity index over productive rearrangements. TCRdb mirrors the immuneACCESS table, restricted to in-frame sequences. Some clones are absent from its copies; in checked studies, under half trace to an unresolved V gene, and the reason for the others is unknown. That table is the source of V, J and clone size, and D and trimming were worked out from the DNA. Within this sample are approximately 100,000 clones, with roughly 80% of them counted one time only. The top ten hold 14% to 15% of the sample.

CDR1 and CDR2 (SGHKS, YYEKEE) derive from the germline V gene (reference sequence). The CDR3 sequence holds 14 residues, the cysteine and phenylalanine included. The CDR3 DNA has 42 bases and is translated from base 1. Trimming takes 0 bases off V and 4 bases off J; junction bases not matched to a gene: 3. As concerns this clone: The antigen it binds to is not known. Per-base qualities were not stored, and no clone one base away is much larger.

Collaborating institutions collected whole blood in K2EDTA tubes following their own protocols. For TCRbeta analysis, collaborators shipped samples in one of three forms: frozen whole blood, isolated PBMCs, or DNA extracted from either of those sample types. The rearrangement combines TRBV5-5 with TRBJ1-2, with 7 bases matching TRBD1. The TCR originated in an older woman with acute or convalescent COVID-19. Sequenced input: peripheral blood. The CDR3 is CASSLDTGVYGYTF. The bases read TGTGCCAGCAGCTTGGATACAGGGGTCTATGGCTACACCTTC.